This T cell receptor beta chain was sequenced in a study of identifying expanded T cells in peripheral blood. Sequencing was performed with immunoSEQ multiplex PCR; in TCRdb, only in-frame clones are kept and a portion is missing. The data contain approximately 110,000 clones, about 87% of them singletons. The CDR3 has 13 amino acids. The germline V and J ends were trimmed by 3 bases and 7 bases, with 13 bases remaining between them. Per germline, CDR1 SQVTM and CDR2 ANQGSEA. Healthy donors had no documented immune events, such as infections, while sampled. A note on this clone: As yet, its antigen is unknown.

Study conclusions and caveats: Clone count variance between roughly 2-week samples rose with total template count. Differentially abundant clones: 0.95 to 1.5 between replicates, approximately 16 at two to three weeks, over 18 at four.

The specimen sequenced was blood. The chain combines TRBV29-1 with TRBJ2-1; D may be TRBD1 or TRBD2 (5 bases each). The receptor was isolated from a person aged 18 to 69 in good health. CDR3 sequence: CSVDGTYTNEQFF. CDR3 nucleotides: TGCAGCGTTGATGGGACCTATACAAATGAGCAGTTCTTC.